Listed below are T cell receptor beta chains from one sample, sequenced in a study of cytomegalovirus exposure and HLA in healthy donors. Sequencing was performed with immunoSEQ multiplex PCR; in TCRdb, only in-frame clones are kept and a portion is missing. The data contain fewer than 200,000 clones, approximately 80% of them singletons. Sequencing used PBMCs. The source is a man younger than 40 in good health and CMV-seronegative. The conserved cysteine and the conserved F or W are not part of the CDR3 here. Each record gives: CDR3 protein, V gene, J gene.

ASSQRGTGGRGEQH	TRBV4-1	TRBJ2-7
SVDPASGITDTQY	TRBV29-1	TRBJ2-3
ASSLGDEDYNEQF	TRBV27	TRBJ2-1
ASRAGVRETQY	TRBV6-6	TRBJ2-5
ASSPGTGVYEQY	TRBV5-6	TRBJ2-7
ASSLIGANTEAF	TRBV7-2	TRBJ1-1
ASSLSDRSTQAF	TRBV5-4	TRBJ1-1
ASSPSRGSTEAF	TRBV4-1	TRBJ1-1
ASSVGTSGIGDTQY	TRBV2	TRBJ2-3
ASSFRSGRASYNEQF	TRBV27	TRBJ2-1
ASSLGGDTQY	TRBV4-2	TRBJ2-3
AWSVSGGSEAF	TRBV30	TRBJ1-1
ASRDTGDEQY	TRBV28	TRBJ2-7
ASSQARTGGVGAY	TRBV14	TRBJ2-7
ASSSQGTDTQY	TRBV11-1	TRBJ2-3
ASSQPQRDRTAGANVLT	TRBV4-1	TRBJ2-6
ASSEGRGQGTQY	TRBV7-2	TRBJ2-5
ASSEGQAMANT	TRBV6-1	TRBJ1-2
ASSYSRGPEAF	TRBV6-5	TRBJ1-1
ASSYARELPYEQY	TRBV6-6	.
ASRPQGRKYNEQF	TRBV9	TRBJ2-1
ASSQVVGGPNSYNEQF	TRBV4-1	TRBJ2-1
ASSRGRGSTDTQY	TRBV9	TRBJ2-3
ASSRGLGRMNTEAF	TRBV7-9	TRBJ1-1
ASSLGLATVNNEQF	TRBV5-1	TRBJ2-1
ASSPLAAYEQY	TRBV7-8	TRBJ2-7
ASSLGESTDTQY	TRBV27	TRBJ2-3
AISDRETQY	TRBV10-3	TRBJ2-5
ATSSRHIQISPQH	TRBV15	TRBJ1-5
ASSYVRGGGHNEQF	TRBV6-5	TRBJ2-1
ASSMAAEVSYEQY	TRBV21-1	TRBJ2-7
ASSLAFRGSDEQF	TRBV7-6	TRBJ2-1
ASSDTGEAF	TRBV10-2	TRBJ1-1
ASSSQAGVGEQY	TRBV7-2	.
ASSSGTSLDEQY	TRBV11-2	TRBJ2-7
ASSVGPKTSGSFAGELF	TRBV9	TRBJ2-2
ASSLQGVGWNTGELF	TRBV5-1	TRBJ2-2
ASSYTPDRQETQY	TRBV6-6	TRBJ2-5
ASSPGDWDTEAF	TRBV9	TRBJ1-1
ASSLMAGFEQY	TRBV11-3	TRBJ2-7
ASSSGLAITDTQY	TRBV5-8	TRBJ2-3
ASSLETGQETQY	TRBV5-1	TRBJ2-5
ASGLVLGGSTDTQY	TRBV12-5	TRBJ2-3
ASLRGQGHQPQH	TRBV28	TRBJ1-5
ASGLSWGEGYT	TRBV28	TRBJ1-2
ASNSRAGELF	TRBV27	TRBJ2-2
ASSSDRGNQPQH	TRBV7-9	TRBJ1-5
ASSLSAGTGGRTNEKLF	TRBV5-4	TRBJ1-4